This T cell receptor beta chain was profiled in a study of T cells in localized non-small cell lung cancer. Germline assignment: CDR1 SQVTM and CDR2 ANQGSEA. The CDR3 totals 13 residues. V was clipped by 5 bases and J by 9 bases, with 18 bases between them. Details on this clone: Its matching antigen is unknown.

The data were produced by immunoSEQ multiplex PCR, yet TCRdb's version contains in-frame clones alone and is incomplete. The table shows around 1,900 clones, with around 24% occurring only once. Overall study results and limits: Of the tissues analyzed, uninvolved adjacent lung showed maximal T cell clonality, greater than tumor. Out of the top 100 tumor clones, a median around 57 were seen in adjacent lung. Longer overall survival was associated with a higher density of T cells in the blood.

Here the sequenced sample was normal lung tissue next to the tumor, taken before any cancer treatment. This chain connects TRBV29-1 to TRBJ2-3; D uncertain. This receptor was identified in a male donor older than 55 with stage I lung adenocarcinoma. CDR3 in DNA: TGCAGCGTTTCCAAGGATTGGCCAGCCACGCAGTATTTT. Protein sequence: CSVSKDWPATQYF.